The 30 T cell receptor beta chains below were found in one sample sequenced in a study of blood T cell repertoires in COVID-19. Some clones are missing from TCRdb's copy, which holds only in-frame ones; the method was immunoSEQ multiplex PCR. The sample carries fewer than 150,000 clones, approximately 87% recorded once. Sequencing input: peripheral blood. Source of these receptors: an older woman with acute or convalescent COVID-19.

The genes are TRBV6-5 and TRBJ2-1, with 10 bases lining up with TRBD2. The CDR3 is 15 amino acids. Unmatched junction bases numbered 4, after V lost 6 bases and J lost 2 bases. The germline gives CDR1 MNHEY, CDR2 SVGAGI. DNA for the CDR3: TGTGCCAGCAGAACAGCGGGAGGGGCCTACAATGAGCAGTTCTTC. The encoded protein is CASRTAGGAYNEQFF.

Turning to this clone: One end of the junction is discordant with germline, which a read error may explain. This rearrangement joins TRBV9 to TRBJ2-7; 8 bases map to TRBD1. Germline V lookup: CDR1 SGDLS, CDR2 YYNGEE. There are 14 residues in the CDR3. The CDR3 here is CASSPRDRSSEQYF. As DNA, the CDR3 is TGTGCCAGCAGCCCCCGGGACAGGTCCTCCGAGCAGTACTTC.

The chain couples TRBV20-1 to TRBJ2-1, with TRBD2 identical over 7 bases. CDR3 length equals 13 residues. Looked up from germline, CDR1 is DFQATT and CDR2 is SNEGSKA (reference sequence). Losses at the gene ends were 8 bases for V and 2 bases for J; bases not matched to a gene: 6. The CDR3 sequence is CSTSGTTYNEQFF. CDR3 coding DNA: TGCAGTACCAGTGGGACTACCTACAATGAGCAGTTCTTC.

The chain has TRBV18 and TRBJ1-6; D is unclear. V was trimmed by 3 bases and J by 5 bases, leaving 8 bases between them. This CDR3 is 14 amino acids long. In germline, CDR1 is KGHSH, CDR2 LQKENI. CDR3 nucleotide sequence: TGTGCCAGCTCACCGGACGGGGATAATTCACCCCTCCACTTT. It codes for CASSPDGDNSPLHF.

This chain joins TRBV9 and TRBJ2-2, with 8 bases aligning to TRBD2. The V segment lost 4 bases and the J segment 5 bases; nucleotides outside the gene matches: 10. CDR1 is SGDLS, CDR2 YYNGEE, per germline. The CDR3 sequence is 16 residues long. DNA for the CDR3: TGTGCCAGCAGCACTCGGCGGACTAGCAGGACCGGGGAGCTGTTTTTT. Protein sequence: CASSTRRTSRTGELFF.

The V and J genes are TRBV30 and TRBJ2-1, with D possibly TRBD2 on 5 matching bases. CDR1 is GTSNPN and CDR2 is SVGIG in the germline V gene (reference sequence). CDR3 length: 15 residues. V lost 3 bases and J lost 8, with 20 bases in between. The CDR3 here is CAWRANTGIWYEQFF. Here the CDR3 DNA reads TGTGCCTGGAGAGCAAACACCGGGATTTGGTATGAGCAGTTCTTC.

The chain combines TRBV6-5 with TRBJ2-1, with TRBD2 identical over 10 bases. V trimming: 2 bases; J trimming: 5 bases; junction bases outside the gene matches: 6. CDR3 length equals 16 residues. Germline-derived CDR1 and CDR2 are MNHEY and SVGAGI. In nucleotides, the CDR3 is TGTGCCAGCAGTTACACGGGACTAGCGACTCACAATGAGCAGTTCTTC. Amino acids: CASSYTGLATHNEQFF.

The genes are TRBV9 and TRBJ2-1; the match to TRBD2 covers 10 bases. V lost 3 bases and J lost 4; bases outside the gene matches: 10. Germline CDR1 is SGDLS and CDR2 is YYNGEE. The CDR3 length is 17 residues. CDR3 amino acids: CASSAPQGGLAYNEQFF. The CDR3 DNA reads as TGTGCCAGCAGCGCACCCCAGGGGGGACTAGCGTACAATGAGCAGTTCTTC.

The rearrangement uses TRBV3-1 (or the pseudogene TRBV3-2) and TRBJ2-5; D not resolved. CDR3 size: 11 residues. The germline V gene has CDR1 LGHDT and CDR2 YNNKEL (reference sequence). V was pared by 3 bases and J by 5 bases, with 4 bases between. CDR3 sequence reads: CASSQQETQYF. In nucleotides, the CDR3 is TGTGCCAGCAGCCAGCAGGAGACCCAGTACTTC.

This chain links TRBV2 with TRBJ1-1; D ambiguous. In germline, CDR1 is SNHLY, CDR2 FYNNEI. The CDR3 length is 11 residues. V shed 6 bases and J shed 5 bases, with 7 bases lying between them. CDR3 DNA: TGTGCCAGCAGGGAGGTTACTGAAGCTTTCTTT. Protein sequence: CASREVTEAFF.

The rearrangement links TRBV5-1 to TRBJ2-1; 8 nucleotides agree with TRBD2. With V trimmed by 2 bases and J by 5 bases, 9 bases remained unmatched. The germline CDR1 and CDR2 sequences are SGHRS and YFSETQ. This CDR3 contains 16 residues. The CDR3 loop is CASSLTAGLGDNEQFF. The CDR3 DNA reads TGCGCCAGCAGCTTAACAGCGGGACTAGGGGACAATGAGCAGTTCTTC.

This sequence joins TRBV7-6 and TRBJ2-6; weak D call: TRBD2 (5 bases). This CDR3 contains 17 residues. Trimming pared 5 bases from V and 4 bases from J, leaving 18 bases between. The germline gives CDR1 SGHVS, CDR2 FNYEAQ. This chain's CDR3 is CASSPSGLTGGANVLTF. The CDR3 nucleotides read TGTGCCAGCAGCCCCTCCGGTCTGACGGGAGGGGCCAACGTCCTGACTTTC.

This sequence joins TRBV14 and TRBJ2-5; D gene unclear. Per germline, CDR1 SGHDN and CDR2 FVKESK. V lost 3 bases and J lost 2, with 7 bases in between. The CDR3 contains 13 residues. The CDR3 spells CASSQGEQETQYF. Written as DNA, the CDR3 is TGTGCCAGCAGCCAGGGCGAACAAGAGACCCAGTACTTC. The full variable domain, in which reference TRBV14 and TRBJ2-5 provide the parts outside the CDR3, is EAGVTQFPSHSVIEKGQTVTLRCDPISGHDNLYWYRRVMGKEIKFLLHFVKESKQDESGMPNNRFLAERTGGTYSTLKVQPAELEDSGVYFCASSQGEQETQYFGPGTRLLVL.

The DNA of the CDR3 is TGCAGTGCTAGTCGAGGTGATACGCAGTATTTT. This sequence encodes CSASRGDTQYF. This rearrangement joins TRBV20-1 to TRBJ2-3; D call uncertain. Germline V CDR1 and CDR2: DFQATT, SNEGSKA (reference sequence). This CDR3 region has 11 residues. Deletions cut 3 bases from V and 6 bases from J, with 7 bases between.

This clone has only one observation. Written as DNA, the CDR3 is TGTGCCAGCAGTACTACCCTCCGGGTTACAGATACGCAGTATTTT. This codes for CASSTTLRVTDTQYF. The rearrangement uses TRBV27 and TRBJ2-3, with D hard to call. The CDR3 sequence is 15 residues long. The germline V and J ends were trimmed by 5 bases and 3 bases, with 15 bases remaining between them. From germline, CDR1 is MNHEY and CDR2 SMNVEV (reference sequence).

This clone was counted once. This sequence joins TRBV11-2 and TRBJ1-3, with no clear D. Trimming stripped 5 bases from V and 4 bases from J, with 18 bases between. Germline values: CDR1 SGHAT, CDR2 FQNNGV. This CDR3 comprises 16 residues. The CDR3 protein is CASSLPGSDSGNTIYF. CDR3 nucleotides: TGTGCCAGCAGCCTACCGGGATCGGATAGCGGAAACACCATATATTTT.

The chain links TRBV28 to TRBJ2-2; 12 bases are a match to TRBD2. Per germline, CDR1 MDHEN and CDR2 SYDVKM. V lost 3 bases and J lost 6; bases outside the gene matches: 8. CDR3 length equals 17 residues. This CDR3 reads CASSFSLAGGLAGELFF. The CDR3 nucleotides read TGTGCCAGCAGTTTTAGTCTAGCGGGAGGGCTTGCCGGGGAGCTGTTTTTT. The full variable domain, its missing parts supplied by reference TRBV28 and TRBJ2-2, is DVKVTQSSRYLVKRTGEKVFLECVQDMDHENMFWYRQDPGLGLRLIYFSYDVKMKEKGDIPEGYSVSREKKERFSLILESASTNQTSMYLCASSFSLAGGLAGELFFGEGSRLTVL.

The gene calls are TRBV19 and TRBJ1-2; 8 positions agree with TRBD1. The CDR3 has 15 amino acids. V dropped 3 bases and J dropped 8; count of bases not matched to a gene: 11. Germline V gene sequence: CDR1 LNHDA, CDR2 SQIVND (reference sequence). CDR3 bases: TGTGCCAGTAGTATGAGTGACAGGGGTGTATCAGGCTACACCTTC. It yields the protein CASSMSDRGVSGYTF.

The CDR3 DNA is TGCGCCAGCAGCCCTCGAGCAGGGACAGGTAGTGAGCAGTTCTTC. This encodes CASSPRAGTGSEQFF. This rearrangement joins TRBV5-1 to TRBJ2-1, with TRBD1 matching 8 bases. CDR1 is SGHRS and CDR2 is YFSETQ in the germline V gene. The J segment lost 9 bases and the V segment lost 4 bases, leaving 12 bases of the junction unmatched. This CDR3 comprises 15 residues.

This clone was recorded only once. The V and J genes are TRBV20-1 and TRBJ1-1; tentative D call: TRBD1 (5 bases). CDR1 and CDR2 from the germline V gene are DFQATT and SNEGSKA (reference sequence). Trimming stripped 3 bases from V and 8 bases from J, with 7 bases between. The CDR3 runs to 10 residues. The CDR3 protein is CSARKGEAFF. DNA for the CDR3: TGCAGTGCTAGGAAGGGGGAAGCTTTCTTT.

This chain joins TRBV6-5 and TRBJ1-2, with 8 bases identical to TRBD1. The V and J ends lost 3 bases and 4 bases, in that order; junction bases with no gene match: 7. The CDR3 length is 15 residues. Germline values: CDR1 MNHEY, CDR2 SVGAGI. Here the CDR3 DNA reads TGTGCCAGCAGTTATATGCAGGGGGCAGGCTATGGCTACACCTTC. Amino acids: CASSYMQGAGYGYTF.

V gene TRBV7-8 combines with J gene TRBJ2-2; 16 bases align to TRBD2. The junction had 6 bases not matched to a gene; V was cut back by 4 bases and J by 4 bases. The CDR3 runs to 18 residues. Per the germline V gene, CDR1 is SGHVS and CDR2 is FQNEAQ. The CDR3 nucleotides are TGTGCCAGCAGCTCCCCGGGACTAGCGGGAGGGCGCACCGGGGAGCTGTTTTTT. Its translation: CASSSPGLAGGRTGELFF. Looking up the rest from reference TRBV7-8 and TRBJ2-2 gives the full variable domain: GAGVSQSPRYKVAKRGQDVALRCDPISGHVSLFWYQQALGQGPEFLTYFQNEAQLDKSGLPSDRFFAERPEGSVSTLKIQRTQQEDSAVYLCASSSPGLAGGRTGELFFGEGSRLTVL.

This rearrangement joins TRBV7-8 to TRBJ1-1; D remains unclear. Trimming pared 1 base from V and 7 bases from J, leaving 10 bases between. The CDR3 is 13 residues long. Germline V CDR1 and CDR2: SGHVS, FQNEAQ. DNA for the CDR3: TGTGCCAGCAGCTTAGGAACCGAGGATGAAGCTTTCTTT. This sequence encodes CASSLGTEDEAFF.

DNA for the CDR3: TGTGCCAGCAGCCAAGACGGAGGAAGCTCCTACAATGAGCAGTTCTTC. It specifies CASSQDGGSSYNEQFF. This rearrangement joins TRBV4-2 to TRBJ2-1; possibly TRBD2 for D (5 bases). V was shortened by 0 bases and J by 0 bases, with 9 bases between the two germline ends. CDR1 LGHNA and CDR2 YNFKEQ come from the germline V gene. The CDR3 spans 16 residues.

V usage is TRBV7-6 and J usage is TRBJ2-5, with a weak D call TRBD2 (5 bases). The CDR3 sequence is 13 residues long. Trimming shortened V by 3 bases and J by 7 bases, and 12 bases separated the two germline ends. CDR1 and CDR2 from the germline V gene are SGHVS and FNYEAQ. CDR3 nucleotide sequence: TGTGCCAGCAGCTTGGGGAGCGAGAGGACCCAGTACTTC. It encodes CASSLGSERTQYF.

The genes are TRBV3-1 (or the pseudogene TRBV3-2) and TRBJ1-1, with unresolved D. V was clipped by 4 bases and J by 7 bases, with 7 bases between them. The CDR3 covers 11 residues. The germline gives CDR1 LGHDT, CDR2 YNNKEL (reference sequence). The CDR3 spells CASSLDGEAFF. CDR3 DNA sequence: TGTGCCAGCAGCCTAGACGGTGAAGCTTTCTTT.

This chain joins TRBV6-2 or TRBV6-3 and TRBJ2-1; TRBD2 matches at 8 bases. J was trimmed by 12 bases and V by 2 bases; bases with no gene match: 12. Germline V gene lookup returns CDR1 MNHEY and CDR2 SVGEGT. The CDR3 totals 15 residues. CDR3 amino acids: CASSYRLAGTGGQFF. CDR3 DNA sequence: TGTGCCAGCAGTTACCGGCTAGCGGGTACGGGGGGGCAGTTCTTC.

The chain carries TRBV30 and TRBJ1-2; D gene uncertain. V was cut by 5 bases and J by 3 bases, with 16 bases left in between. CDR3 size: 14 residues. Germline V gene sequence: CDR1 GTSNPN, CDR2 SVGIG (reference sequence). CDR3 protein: CAWSGGNGYYGYTF. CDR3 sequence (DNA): TGTGCCTGGTCGGGCGGGAACGGCTACTATGGCTACACCTTC. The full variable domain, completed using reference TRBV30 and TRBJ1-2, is SQTIHQWPATLVQPVGSPLSLECTVEGTSNPNLYWYRQAAGRGLQLLFYSVGIGQISSEVPQNLSASRPQDRQFILSSKKLLLSDSGFYLCAWSGGNGYYGYTFGSGTRLTVV.

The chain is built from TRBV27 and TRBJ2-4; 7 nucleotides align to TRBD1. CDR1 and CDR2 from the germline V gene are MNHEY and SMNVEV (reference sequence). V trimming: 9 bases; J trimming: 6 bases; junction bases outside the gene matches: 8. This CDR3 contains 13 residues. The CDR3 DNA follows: TGTGCCAGTGGGAGACAGGGCGGAAACATTCAGTACTTC. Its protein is CASGRQGGNIQYF.

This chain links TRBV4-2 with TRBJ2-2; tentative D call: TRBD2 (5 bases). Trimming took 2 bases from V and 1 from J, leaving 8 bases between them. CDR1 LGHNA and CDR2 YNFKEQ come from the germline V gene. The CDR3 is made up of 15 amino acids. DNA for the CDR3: TGTGCCAGCAGCCAATCCAGCGGGAACACCGGGGAGCTGTTTTTT. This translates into CASSQSSGNTGELFF.